This T cell receptor (beta chain) was recorded in a study of T cell responses to AZD1222 COVID-19 vaccine. Remarks on this clone: Its antigen is currently unknown.

Measured with immunoSEQ multiplex PCR; TCRdb has only the in-frame clones, and not every one. The sample lists 85,000 to 100,000 clones, about nine tenths occurring once. Overall study findings and caveats: Nearly half of unique spike-specific TCRs reportedly avoided B.1.351 and B.1.1.7 mutated regions.

Germline V gene lookup returns CDR1 SGHRS and CDR2 YFSETQ. Trimming at V came to 4 bases and at J to 7 bases, leaving 7 bases not matched to a gene. The CDR3 loop spans 14 amino acids. This material consisted of peripheral blood, taken on day 0 of AZD1222 vaccination. This clonotype originated in an adult in good health. V usage is TRBV5-1 and J usage is TRBJ2-1, with 8 bases matching TRBD1. For the CDR3, the DNA is TGCGCCAGCAGCGCGGGACAGGTAAGGAATGAGCAGTTCTTC. The encoded protein is CASSAGQVRNEQFF. Using reference TRBV5-1 and TRBJ2-1 for the parts outside the CDR3, the full variable domain is KAGVTQTPRYLIKTRGQQVTLSCSPISGHRSVSWYQQTPGQGLQFLFEYFSETQRNKGNFPGRFSGRQFSNSRSEMNVSTLELGDSALYLCASSAGQVRNEQFFGPGTRLTVL.